These 24 T cell receptor beta chains were sequenced from one sample in a study of early T cells in non-severe SARS-CoV-2 infection. TCRdb fed the 5' RACE reads into MiXCR, producing one record per CDR3 protein. The sample records around 55,000 distinct CDR3 sequences, 14% to 15% being singletons. Here the sequenced sample was whole blood, taken at baseline. All receptors derive from an adult who was a healthcare worker with PCR-confirmed SARS-CoV-2 infection or an uninfected control (not recorded which).

V usage is TRBV18 and J usage is TRBJ1-4, with D hard to call. This CDR3 spans 17 amino acids. Germline V CDR1 and CDR2: KGHSH, LQKENI. V lost 0 bases to trimming and J lost 2 bases, with 13 bases between them. In DNA form, the CDR3 reads TGTGCCAGCTCACCACCAGGAATACTTCTGACTAATGAAAAACTGTTTTTT. Its protein product is CASSPPGILLTNEKLFF.

The V and J genes are TRBV6-2 or TRBV6-3 and TRBJ2-7, with 7 bases lining up with TRBD1. V shed 5 bases, J shed 2 bases, and the junction held 6 bases outside the gene matches. The CDR3 contains 14 residues. The germline gives CDR1 MNHEY, CDR2 SVGEGT. The CDR3: CASSLTTGAYEQYF. DNA of the CDR3: TGTGCCAGCAGTCTGACCACAGGGGCCTACGAGCAGTACTTC.

As regards this clonotype: At one of its ends the junction is not consistent with the germline gene, which may arise from a read error. V and J are TRBV7-9 and TRBJ1-1; unclear D gene. In germline, CDR1 is SEHNR, CDR2 FQNEAQ (reference sequence). There are 12 residues in the CDR3. The DNA of the CDR3 is TGTGCCAGCAGCTTTAAGGGCACTGAAGTTTTCTTT. It codes for CASSFKGTEVFF.

The genes are TRBV7-9 and TRBJ1-4; weak D call: TRBD1 (6 bases). CDR1 is SEHNR and CDR2 is FQNEAQ in the germline V gene (reference sequence). Trimming stripped 8 bases from V and 8 bases from J, with 24 bases between. The CDR3 extends over 16 amino acids. The DNA of the CDR3 is TGTGCCAGCGCACGATCTGGGGGGCCCGGCCCCGAAAAACTGTTTTTT. This gives the protein CASARSGGPGPEKLFF.

The V and J genes are TRBV20-1 and TRBJ2-2; 12 bases align to TRBD2. This CDR3 region has 14 residues. From germline, CDR1 is DFQATT and CDR2 SNEGSKA (reference sequence). With V trimmed by 5 bases and J by 5 bases, 3 bases remained unmatched. The chain's CDR3 is CSARTSGVTGELFF. The CDR3 DNA reads TGCAGTGCTCGGACTAGCGGGGTAACCGGGGAGCTGTTTTTT.

V gene TRBV7-9 combines with J gene TRBJ1-1, with D possibly matching TRBD1 (6 bases). Per germline, CDR1 SEHNR and CDR2 FQNEAQ (reference sequence). This CDR3 has 15 residues. V lost 1 base and J lost 5, with 14 bases in between. The DNA for the CDR3 is TGTGCCAGCAGCTTAGATCCGGGGGCCAGAACTGAAGCTTTCTTT. This translates into CASSLDPGARTEAFF.

The chain links TRBV5-6 to TRBJ2-1; D is unresolved. The CDR3 length is 13 residues. Trimming removed 2 bases at V and 6 bases at J, with 9 bases between. Per the germline V gene, CDR1 is SGHDT and CDR2 is YYEEEE. CDR3 sequence (DNA): TGTGCCAGCAGCTTATCACCGAGCAATGAGCAGTTCTTC. This encodes CASSLSPSNEQFF.

This clonotype was picked up a small number of times. The V gene is TRBV7-9, the J gene TRBJ2-1; D gene unclear. Per germline, CDR1 SEHNR and CDR2 FQNEAQ (reference sequence). V was cut by 1 base and J by 15 bases, with 13 bases left in between. The CDR3 contains 12 residues. As DNA, the CDR3 is TGTGCCAGCAGCTTAGACACCACTTATACGTTCTTC. Translating it yields CASSLDTTYTFF.

This clonotype has ten or more counts. V and J are TRBV20-1 and TRBJ2-2; possibly TRBD1 for D (5 bases). The CDR3 totals 12 residues. The germline CDR1 and CDR2 sequences are DFQATT and SNEGSKA (reference sequence). The V end lost 5 bases, the J end lost 6 bases, and 10 bases lay between the germline ends. As DNA, the CDR3 is TGCAGTGCTCCAGACAGACCCGGGGAGCTGTTTTTT. Its protein is CSAPDRPGELFF.

This clonotype has a count of ten or more. The CDR3 region has the DNA TGTGCCAGCAGCTCATCAGATACGCAGTATTTT. This sequence encodes CASSSSDTQYF. The chain carries TRBV11-2 and TRBJ2-3; unclear D gene. Germline V gene data show CDR1 as SGHAT and CDR2 as FQNNGV. V was cut by 4 bases and J by 4 bases, with 3 bases left in between. This CDR3 comprises 11 residues.

Only a few counts were recorded for this clonotype. The J gene is TRBJ2-3, the V gene TRBV24-1; TRBD1 agrees at 7 bases. Per germline, CDR1 KGHDR and CDR2 SFDVKD. Trimming at V came to 5 bases and at J to 2 bases, leaving 3 bases not matched to a gene. This CDR3 contains 14 residues. CDR3 in amino acids: CATSAGTVTDTQYF. The CDR3 DNA sequence: TGTGCCACCAGTGCTGGGACAGTCACAGATACGCAGTATTTT.

The chain's CDR3 is CASSLDQWETQYF. The CDR3 coding sequence is TGTGCCAGCAGTTTAGACCAGTGGGAGACCCAGTACTTC. This chain joins TRBV12-3 or TRBV12-4 and TRBJ2-5; D unresolved. The CDR3 covers 13 residues. V was pared by 1 base and J by 5 bases, with 8 bases between.

In this sample, this clonotype turned up a few times. In DNA, the CDR3 is TGTGCCAGCAGCATCCGGGACAGGGACGGTTCACCCCTCCACTTT. Translated, it gives CASSIRDRDGSPLHF. This rearrangement joins TRBV5-6 to TRBJ1-6, with TRBD1 identical over 9 bases. Germline trimming cut 4 bases from V and 9 bases from J; bases unmatched to any gene: 8. CDR3 size: 15 residues. Germline V gene sequence: CDR1 SGHDT, CDR2 YYEEEE. Combining the CDR3 with reference TRBV5-6 and TRBJ1-6 gives the whole variable domain DAGVTQSPTHLIKTRGQQVTLRCSPKSGHDTVSWYQQALGQGPQFIFQYYEEEERQRGNFPDRFSGHQFPNYSSELNVNALLLGDSALYLCASSIRDRDGSPLHFGNGTRLTVT.

The rearrangement links TRBV7-6 to TRBJ1-3, with no clear D. Germline loops: CDR1 SGHVS, CDR2 FNYEAQ. The V end was cut by 4 bases, the J end by 0 bases, with 7 bases between. The CDR3 contains 14 residues. The CDR3 spells CASSSVASGNTIYF. CDR3 bases: TGTGCCAGCAGCTCAGTCGCCTCTGGAAACACCATATATTTT.

The rearrangement links TRBV28 to TRBJ1-1; D perhaps matches TRBD1 (5 bases). The CDR3 extends over 12 amino acids. Germline CDR1 MDHEN, CDR2 SYDVKM. Trimming took off 6 bases at V and 10 bases at J, with 15 bases between the two ends. Written as DNA, the CDR3 is TGTGCCAGCAGCCCTACCAGGGTTGGAGCTTTCTTT. This sequence encodes CASSPTRVGAFF.

The J gene is TRBJ2-1, the V gene TRBV30; 10 bases line up with TRBD2. J was trimmed by 1 base and V by 1 base; bases with no gene match: 4. CDR3 length: 16 residues. From germline, CDR1 is GTSNPN and CDR2 SVGIG (reference sequence). CDR3 residues: CAWSDLGLASYNEQFF. As DNA, the CDR3 is TGTGCCTGGAGTGACCTGGGACTAGCGTCCTACAATGAGCAGTTCTTC.

V usage is TRBV28 and J usage is TRBJ1-1; TRBD1 matches 10 bases. V shed 6 bases, J shed 1 base, and the junction held 11 bases outside the gene matches. The germline V gene has CDR1 MDHEN and CDR2 SYDVKM. The CDR3 covers 17 residues. CDR3: CASSQRQGALWNTEAFF. In DNA, the CDR3 is TGTGCCAGCAGCCAACGACAGGGGGCTCTTTGGAACACTGAAGCTTTCTTT.

The chain carries TRBV20-1 and TRBJ1-6; D not resolved. CDR1 and CDR2 from the germline V gene are DFQATT and SNEGSKA (reference sequence). The CDR3 is made up of 15 amino acids. V lost 3 bases, J lost 2 bases, and 11 bases lay in between. The DNA for the CDR3 is TGCAGTGCTAGCGCAGACGGGGCCTATAATTCACCCCTCCACTTT. Translated: CSASADGAYNSPLHF.

This clonotype was seen only a few times. This chain uses TRBV7-9 with TRBJ1-1; 10 nucleotides match TRBD1. CDR1 and CDR2 (germline): SEHNR, FQNEAQ (reference sequence). The CDR3 length is 15 residues. V gave up 3 bases and J gave up 4 bases; unmatched junction bases: 5. This chain's CDR3 is CASSFRGQGSTEAFF. DNA for the CDR3: TGTGCCAGCAGCTTTAGGGGACAGGGGAGCACTGAAGCTTTCTTT.

The chain joins TRBV19 to TRBJ1-2; 7 bases match TRBD1. This CDR3 spans 14 amino acids. The ends lost 4 bases at V and 2 bases at J; junction bases unmatched: 4. In germline, CDR1 is LNHDA, CDR2 SQIVND (reference sequence). DNA of the CDR3: TGTGCCAGTAGTACAACGACAGGGAACTATGGCTACACCTTC. Amino acids: CASSTTTGNYGYTF.

The V and J genes are TRBV3-1 and TRBJ2-5; either TRBD1 or TRBD2 may fit D (5 bases each). CDR1 and CDR2 from the germline V gene are LGHDT and YNNKEL (reference sequence). CDR3 length: 15 amino acids. V dropped 8 bases and J dropped 1 base, with 17 bases sitting between them. The CDR3 reads CASRPRGRIQETQYF. The CDR3 bases are TGTGCCAGCCGCCCGAGGGGAAGAATCCAAGAGACCCAGTACTTC.

This clonotype was seen more than once but under ten times. This chain joins TRBV20-1 and TRBJ2-3; TRBD2 matches 10 bases. Unmatched junction bases numbered 11, after V lost 8 bases and J lost 3 bases. The length of the CDR3 is 15 residues. Germline V CDR1 and CDR2: DFQATT, SNEGSKA (reference sequence). Here the CDR3 DNA reads TGCAGTTTGGATCTAGCGGGGGATCGAACAGATACGCAGTATTTT. Its translation: CSLDLAGDRTDTQYF.

The J gene is TRBJ2-7, the V gene TRBV28; D gene uncertain. Germline V gives CDR1 MDHEN, CDR2 SYDVKM. V was shortened by 5 bases and J by 8 bases, with 13 bases between the two germline ends. The CDR3 loop spans 12 amino acids. The CDR3 DNA reads as TGTGCCAGCAGTGGCCGAACTTTCCAGCAGTACTTC. The encoded protein is CASSGRTFQQYF.

This clonotype was observed many times. The chain joins TRBV5-5 to TRBJ2-2, with a weak D call TRBD1 (6 bases). CDR3 length: 15 amino acids. Germline V lookup: CDR1 SGHKS, CDR2 YYEKEE (reference sequence). V lost 4 bases and J lost 4, with 14 bases in between. CDR3 sequence (DNA): TGTGCCAGCAGCCTGACGCCAGGGGCCACCGGGGAGCTGTTTTTT. Translating it yields CASSLTPGATGELFF.